Sequencing of this TCR beta chain was carried out in a study of T cells after yellow fever vaccination. Study as a whole: For low cell numbers, libraries were made with SMART-Seq v4 Ultra Low Input. The study, taken as a whole, reports: Abundant clonotypes from the bulk population could get into FACS-sorted repertoires as contaminants.

Comment on this clonotype: The antigen is not known.

Conversion of TCR transcripts into cDNA relied on 5'RACE template switching, which added a universal primer site and UMIs. TCRdb independently ran MiXCR on the 5' RACE reads; one entry per CDR3 protein. The table lists 500,000 to 650,000 distinct CDR3 sequences, 9% to 15% of them singletons. Germline CDR1 SGHNT, CDR2 YYREEE (reference sequence). The CDR3 is 15 residues long. Trimming stripped 5 bases from V and 3 bases from J, with 16 bases between. This sequence joins TRBV5-4 and TRBJ2-3; D is unclear. This TCR came from a man aged 25 to 40 who received the YFV17D yellow fever vaccine. The source was PBMCs, collected on the day of the yellow fever booster vaccination. The CDR3 loop is CASRDPGSSTDTQYF. CDR3 in DNA: TGTGCCAGCAGGGACCCGGGCTCTTCAACAGATACGCAGTATTTT.